These 16 T cell receptor beta chains originate from one sample sequenced in a study of OX40 agonist ivuxolimab in advanced cancers. Sequenced by immunoSEQ multiplex PCR; TCRdb stores in-frame clones only, minus some. The data contain about 46,000 clones, around 90% of them singletons. Sample: CD4+ or CD8+ T cells sorted from blood, taken in a trial of the OX40 agonist ivuxolimab. The receptors derive from an adult with an advanced solid tumor such as melanoma, head and neck, liver or kidney cancer.

The CDR3 sequence is CASSANEAFF. CDR3 coding DNA: TGTGCCAGCTCCGCTAATGAAGCTTTCTTT. The rearrangement uses TRBV18 and TRBJ1-1; D uncertain. The CDR3 contains 10 residues. CDR1 and CDR2 (germline): KGHSH, LQKENI. Trimming cost V 6 bases and J 7 bases, with 6 bases left between them.

The table lists this clone with a count of one. The chain links TRBV6-6 to TRBJ1-1, with TRBD1 identical over 8 bases. V gave up 6 bases and J gave up 2 bases; unmatched junction bases: 8. Germline assignment: CDR1 MNHNY and CDR2 SVGAGI (reference sequence). CDR3 length: 15 residues. The CDR3 DNA sequence: TGTGCCAGCAGACAAGGACAGGGCCATAACACTGAAGCTTTCTTT. This sequence encodes CASRQGQGHNTEAFF.

The gene calls are TRBV9 and TRBJ2-7; TRBD1 matches at 10 bases. The germline V gene has CDR1 SGDLS and CDR2 YYNGEE. J was trimmed by 7 bases and V by 4 bases; bases with no gene match: 11. The CDR3 has 15 residues. The CDR3 region is CASSLDTGTGEEQYF. In nucleotides, the CDR3 is TGTGCCAGCAGCCTGGACACCGGGACAGGGGAAGAGCAGTACTTC.

J is TRBJ2-7 and V is TRBV29-1; D is ambiguous. V was cut by 4 bases and J by 2 bases, with 6 bases left in between. Germline V gene data show CDR1 as SQVTM and CDR2 as ANQGSEA. CDR3 length: 11 residues. The CDR3 nucleotides read TGCAGCGTTGGGGATCCCTACGAGCAGTACTTC. It specifies CSVGDPYEQYF.

The gene calls are TRBV9 and TRBJ1-3; D not certain. This CDR3 is 16 amino acids long. Germline lookup yields CDR1 SGDLS and CDR2 YYNGEE. With 2 bases removed from V and 0 bases from J, the gap between germline ends came to 12 bases. DNA of the CDR3: TGTGCCAGCAGCGTCACCGGGTCCTCCTCTGGAAACACCATATATTTT. Its translation is CASSVTGSSSGNTIYF.

This chain connects TRBV15 to TRBJ2-3; tentative D call: TRBD2 (6 bases). The CDR3 extends over 14 amino acids. Trimming cost V 0 bases and J 6 bases, with 10 bases left between them. Germline V CDR1 and CDR2: LNHNV, YYDKDF (reference sequence). The CDR3 DNA reads as TGTGCCACCAGCAGAGATTTCAGCGGGGATACGCAGTATTTT. It translates to CATSRDFSGDTQYF.

The gene calls are TRBV7-2 and TRBJ2-7; tentative D call: TRBD1 (6 bases). The CDR3 contains 14 residues. Germline lookup yields CDR1 SGHTA and CDR2 FQGNSA. V shed 5 bases and J shed 2 bases, with 13 bases lying between them. The CDR3 nucleotides are TGTGCCAGCAGCCCATCTCAGGGGACCTACGAGCAGTACTTC. Its translation: CASSPSQGTYEQYF.

V is TRBV4-3 and J is TRBJ2-7; D is possibly TRBD1 (5 bases). The CDR3 spans 16 residues. The germline V gene has CDR1 LGHNA and CDR2 YSLEER. V lost 0 bases and J lost 4, with 16 bases in between. DNA for the CDR3: TGCGCCAGCAGCCAAGACTTTTCAGGGCTCGGATACGAGCAGTACTTC. This sequence encodes CASSQDFSGLGYEQYF.

The chain carries TRBV9 and TRBJ1-2; D might be TRBD1 (5 bases). Trimming pared 0 bases from V and 7 bases from J, leaving 13 bases between. Germline CDR1 and CDR2: SGDLS and YYNGEE. This CDR3 has 14 residues. The CDR3 region is CASSVGAGAGGYTF. The CDR3 DNA follows: TGTGCCAGCAGCGTAGGGGCCGGGGCAGGTGGCTACACCTTC.

This chain's CDR3 is CASSISGSYEQYF. The DNA for the CDR3 is TGTGCCAGTAGTATATCAGGCAGCTACGAGCAGTACTTC. The chain links TRBV19 to TRBJ2-7, with D unresolved. Per the germline V gene, CDR1 is LNHDA and CDR2 is SQIVND (reference sequence). Deletions cut 2 bases from V and 3 bases from J, with 8 bases between. CDR3 length: 13 amino acids.

The CDR3 DNA reads TGCGCCAGCAGTCCTGAATGGGGACAGGGTTTCTACGAGCAGTACTTC. Its protein product is CASSPEWGQGFYEQYF. The rearrangement uses TRBV4-3 and TRBJ2-7; 9 positions match TRBD1. Trimming at V came to 6 bases and at J to 3 bases, leaving 12 bases not matched to a gene. CDR3 length equals 16 residues. Germline V gene data show CDR1 as LGHNA and CDR2 as YSLEER.

The gene calls are TRBV7-6 and TRBJ2-7, with a tentative D call TRBD1 (6 bases). The CDR3 runs to 15 residues. The V gene's germline CDR1 is SGHVS and CDR2 FNYEAQ. V was clipped by 5 bases and J by 3 bases, with 17 bases between them. This CDR3 is CASSQSLGQNYEQYF. The CDR3 DNA is TGTGCCAGCAGCCAGTCCCTAGGACAGAACTACGAGCAGTACTTC.

The chain recombines TRBV6-5 with TRBJ2-7; 7 bases fit TRBD1. The CDR3 has 16 residues. J lost 3 bases, V lost 2 bases, and 10 bases had no gene match. Germline V gene lookup returns CDR1 MNHEY and CDR2 SVGAGI. CDR3 in DNA: TGTGCCAGCAGTTACGCCATTCTAGGGACAGTCTACGAGCAGTACTTC. Translating it yields CASSYAILGTVYEQYF.

The V call is TRBV27, the J call TRBJ1-5; 7 nucleotides line up with TRBD1. The length of the CDR3 is 16 residues. CDR1 and CDR2 (germline): MNHEY, SMNVEV (reference sequence). V lost 2 bases and J lost 4; bases outside the gene matches: 8. The CDR3 spells CASSLIAGTANQPQHF. The CDR3, as DNA: TGTGCCAGCAGTTTAATTGCCGGGACAGCTAATCAGCCCCAGCATTTT.

The chain joins TRBV4-2 to TRBJ2-7, with D perhaps TRBD1 or TRBD2 (5 bases each). V was cut by 0 bases and J by 7 bases, with 13 bases left in between. There are 14 residues in the CDR3. CDR1 LGHNA and CDR2 YNFKEQ come from the germline V gene. CDR3 amino acids: CASSQEVGVTEQYF. DNA of the CDR3: TGTGCCAGCAGCCAAGAAGTGGGGGTAACGGAGCAGTACTTC.

The chain employs TRBV15 and TRBJ2-5; no clear D gene. The V gene lost 0 bases and the J gene lost 1 base, with 9 bases spanning the gap. CDR3 size: 15 residues. In germline, CDR1 is LNHNV, CDR2 YYDKDF (reference sequence). CDR3 coding DNA: TGTGCCACCAGCAGAGATGGGCGGACCCAAGAGACCCAGTACTTC. This sequence encodes CATSRDGRTQETQYF.